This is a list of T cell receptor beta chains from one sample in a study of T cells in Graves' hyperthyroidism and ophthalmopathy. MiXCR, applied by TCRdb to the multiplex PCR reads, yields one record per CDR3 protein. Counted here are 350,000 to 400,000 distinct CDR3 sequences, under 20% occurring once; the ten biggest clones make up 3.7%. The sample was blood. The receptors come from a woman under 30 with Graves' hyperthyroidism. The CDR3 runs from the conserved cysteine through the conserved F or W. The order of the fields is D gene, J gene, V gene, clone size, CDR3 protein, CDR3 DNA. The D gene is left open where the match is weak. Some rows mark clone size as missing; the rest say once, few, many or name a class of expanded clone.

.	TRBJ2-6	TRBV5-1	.	CASSLGGTSSGANVLTF	TGCGCCAGCAGCTTGGGCGGGACCAGCTCTGGGGCCAACGTCCTGACTTTC
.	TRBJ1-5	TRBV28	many	CASSGPRVGPQHF	TGTGCCAGCAGTGGACCCAGGGTGGGGCCCCAGCATTTT
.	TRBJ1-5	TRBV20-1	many	CSARTVNSNQPQHF	TGCAGTGCTCGGACAGTCAATAGCAATCAGCCCCAGCATTTT
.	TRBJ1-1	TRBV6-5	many	CASTARPLNTEAFF	TGTGCCAGCACGGCCAGGCCCTTGAACACTGAAGCTTTCTTT
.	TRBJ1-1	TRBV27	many	CASSLSLGSWNTEAFF	TGTGCCAGCAGTTTATCACTAGGGAGCTGGAACACTGAAGCTTTCTTT
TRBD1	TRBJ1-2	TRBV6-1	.	CASSIYRGADYGYTF	TGTGCCAGCAGCATCTACAGGGGTGCGGACTATGGCTACACCTTC
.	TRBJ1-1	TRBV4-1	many	CASSPIVRTEAFF	TGCGCCAGCAGCCCGATTGTCCGCACTGAAGCTTTCTTT
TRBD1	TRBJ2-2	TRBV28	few	CASVGMDRVEAPGELFF	TGTGCCAGCGTAGGGATGGACAGGGTAGAAGCGCCCGGGGAGCTGTTTTTT
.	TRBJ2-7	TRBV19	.	CASSSEHRYEQYF	TGTGCCAGTAGTTCGGAACACCGGTACGAGCAGTACTTC
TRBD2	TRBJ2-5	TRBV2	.	CASSDASGGLSSWAQYF	TGTGCCAGCAGTGATGCTAGCGGGGGGCTCTCTAGCTGGGCCCAGTACTTC
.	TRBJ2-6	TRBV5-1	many	CASSLTLSGANVLTF	TGCGCCAGCAGCCTCACATTGTCGGGGGCCAACGTCCTGACTTTC
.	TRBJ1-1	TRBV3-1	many	CASSQVVRANTEAFF	TGTGCCAGCAGCCAAGTTGTCAGGGCGAACACTGAAGCTTTCTTT
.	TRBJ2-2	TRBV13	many	CASSPRSQRNLWLNTGELFF	TGTGCCAGCAGCCCAAGAAGTCAGAGGAACCTTTGGCTAAACACCGGGGAGCTGTTTTTT
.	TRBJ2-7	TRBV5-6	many	CASSLKSVSYEQYF	TGTGCCAGCAGCTTGAAGTCGGTATCCTACGAGCAGTACTTC
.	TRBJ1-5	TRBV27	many	CASRPAGEVEPQHF	TGTGCCAGCAGACCCGCGGGGGAAGTGGAGCCCCAGCATTTT
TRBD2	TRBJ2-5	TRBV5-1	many	CASSLVLAGRGETQYF	TGCGCCAGCAGCTTGGTACTAGCGGGCCGGGGGGAGACCCAGTACTTC